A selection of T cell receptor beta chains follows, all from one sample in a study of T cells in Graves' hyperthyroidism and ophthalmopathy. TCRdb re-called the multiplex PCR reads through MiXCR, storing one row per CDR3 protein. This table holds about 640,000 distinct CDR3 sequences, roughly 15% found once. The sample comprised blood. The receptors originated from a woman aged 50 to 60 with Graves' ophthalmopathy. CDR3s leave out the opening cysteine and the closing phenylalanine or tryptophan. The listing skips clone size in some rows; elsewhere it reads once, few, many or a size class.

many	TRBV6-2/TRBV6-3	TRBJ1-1	ASSYYTSPVRGTEAF
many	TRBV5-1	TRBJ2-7	ASSPATRGSPYEQY
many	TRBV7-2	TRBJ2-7	ASSLSLTTSGSYEQY
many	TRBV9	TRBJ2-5	ASSVGRGGETQY
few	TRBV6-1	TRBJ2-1	ASSATSRQF
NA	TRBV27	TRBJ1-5	ASRLGTRSNQPQH
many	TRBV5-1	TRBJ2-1	ASTQDYSNEQF
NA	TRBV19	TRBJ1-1	ASSMAGRGGGTEAF
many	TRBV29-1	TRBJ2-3	SVEDRRGLGFGDTQY
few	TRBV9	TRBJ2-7	ASSVEGGHSYEQY
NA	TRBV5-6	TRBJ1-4	ASSFSPTNEKLF
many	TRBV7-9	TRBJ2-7	ASSLGDKKSYEQY
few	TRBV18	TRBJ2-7	ASSPPGTGFYEQY
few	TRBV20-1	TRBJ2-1	SATTRGETSEGWVSYNEQF
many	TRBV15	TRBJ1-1	ATSRAPPGSLTEAF
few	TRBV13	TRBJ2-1	ASSLRTSPYNEQF
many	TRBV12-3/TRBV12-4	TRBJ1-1	ASSSPTGPHYTEAF
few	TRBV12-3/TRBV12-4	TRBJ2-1	ASRPGTRIFNEQF
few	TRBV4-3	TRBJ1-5	ASSQEQGWRQPQH
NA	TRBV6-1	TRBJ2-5	ASSFNSELAGLQETQY
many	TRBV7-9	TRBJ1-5	ASSEQGKNQPQH
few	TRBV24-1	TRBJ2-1	ATSDLHRGAGSAEQF
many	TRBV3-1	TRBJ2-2	ASSQTTGDNTGELF
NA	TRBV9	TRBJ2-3	ASSVALAGGTDTQY
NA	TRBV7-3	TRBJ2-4	ASSLTPTGAKNIQY
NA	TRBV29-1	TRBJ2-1	SVRGGELTGLGAYNEQF
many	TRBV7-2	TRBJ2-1	ASSFFPSSFNEQF
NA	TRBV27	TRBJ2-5	ASSLSLGLQETQY
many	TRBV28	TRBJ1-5	ASDSGDRGPGSQPQH
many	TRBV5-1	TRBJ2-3	ASSLAVQFADTQY
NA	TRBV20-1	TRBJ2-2	SARDFRSTGELF
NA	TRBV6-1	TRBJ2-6	ASSAKAGVPPGANVLT
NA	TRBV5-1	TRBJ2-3	ASSLGAQDTQY
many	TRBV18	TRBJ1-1	ASSPPNGGREAF
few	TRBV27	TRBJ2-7	ASSWGTGEQY
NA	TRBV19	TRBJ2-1	ASKRGQGDYNEQF
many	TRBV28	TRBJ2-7	ASSLGGLVSEQY
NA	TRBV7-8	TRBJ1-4	ASSATGFPEKLF
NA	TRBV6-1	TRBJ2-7	ASTPQGNSYEQY
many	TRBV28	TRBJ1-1	ASSFGAFGGRNTEAF
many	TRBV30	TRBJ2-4	AWSYRGAKNIQY
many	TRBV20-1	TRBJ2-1	SARRLAFNNEQF
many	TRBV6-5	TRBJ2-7	ASSYVGIGASNEQY